This T cell receptor beta chain was sequenced for a study of metastatic and nonmetastatic thyroid tumors. On the study more broadly: Repertoire data that came from the blood and tumor or nodule tissue of malignant and benign thyroid patients were compared.

Trimming took 2 bases from V and 1 from J; bases not matched to a gene: 9. Germline CDR1 and CDR2: MNHEY and SMNVEV (reference sequence). This CDR3 comprises 18 residues. This clone occurred many times. Original handling: Between-group CDR3 differences, defined by clinicopathological status, yielded a distant-metastasis classifier for papillary thyroid cancer. With MiXCR, TCRdb called clones anew from the PCR reads. The V and J calls were determined by TCRdb, not by the authors. The table has under 50,000 clones, around 20% seen once. Treatment of any kind had been given to no patient before thyroid surgery.

The sequence was obtained from a male donor with papillary thyroid cancer or a benign thyroid nodule (not recorded which). Some clones in this sample may be carry-over from other donors' samples. Material for sequencing was blood. The chain carries TRBV27 and TRBJ2-2; 8 bases line up with TRBD2. The CDR3 region is CASSLIESGLGNTGELFF. Written as DNA, the CDR3 is TGTGCCAGCAGTTTAATCGAATCGGGACTAGGGAACACCGGGGAGCTGTTTTTT.